This entry concerns a single T cell receptor beta chain. Per the authors' pipeline: Amplification with reference gene primers provided the estimates of nucleated cell counts. TCRdb's copy holds only in-frame clones and misses some; the assay was immunoSEQ multiplex PCR. V and J calls and clone size are those listed in that table; D and trimming were worked out from the DNA. Here the sample spans more than 35,000 clones, roughly 82% being singletons. Germline V gene lookup returns CDR1 SNHLY and CDR2 FYNNEI. This CDR3 comprises 13 residues. With V trimmed by 3 bases and J by 2 bases, 0 bases remained unmatched. The entry originates in a study of blood T cell repertoires in COVID-19. About the research overall: Material from acute and convalescent COVID-19 was sourced from the United States, Italy and Spain. From T cells, B-cell-depleted T cells, or PBMCs came the material, which was cDNA or gDNA.

The chain employs TRBV2 and TRBJ2-5; the match to TRBD2 covers 7 bases. The sample taken for sequencing was peripheral blood. This TCR was recovered from a man aged 45 to 65 with active or convalescent COVID-19. The CDR3 DNA is TGTGCCAGCAGTGAGGGAGGGCAAGAGACCCAGTACTTC. This translates into CASSEGGQETQYF.